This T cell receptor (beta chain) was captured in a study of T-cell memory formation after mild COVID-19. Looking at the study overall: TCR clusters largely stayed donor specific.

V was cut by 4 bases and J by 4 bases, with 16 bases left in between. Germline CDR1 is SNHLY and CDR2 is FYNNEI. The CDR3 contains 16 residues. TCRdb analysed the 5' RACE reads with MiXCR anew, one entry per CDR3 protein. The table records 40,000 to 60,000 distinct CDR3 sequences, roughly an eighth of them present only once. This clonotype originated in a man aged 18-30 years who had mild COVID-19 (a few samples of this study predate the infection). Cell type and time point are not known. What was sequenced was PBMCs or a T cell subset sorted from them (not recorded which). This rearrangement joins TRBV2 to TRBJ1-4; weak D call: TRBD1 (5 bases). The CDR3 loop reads CASSGRVGFGNEKLFF. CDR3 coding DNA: TGTGCCAGCAGTGGCAGGGTAGGATTTGGTAATGAAAAACTGTTTTTT.